This T cell receptor (beta chain) was profiled in a study of blood T cells in healthy people across ages. The V gene's germline CDR1 is DFQATT and CDR2 SNEGSKA (reference sequence). Trimming took off 4 bases at V and 0 bases at J, with 13 bases between the two ends. CDR3 size: 14 residues. General study findings and limits: Naive and antigen-experienced cells could not be conclusively compared, given unsorted PBMCs.

A second roughly 6 to 12 cycle PCR used barcoded and J-beta primers. TCRdb ran MiXCR on the 5' RACE reads and lists one entry per CDR3 protein. Of approximately 800,000 distinct CDR3 sequences in the sample, roughly 25% were seen once. As for this clonotype: Its antigen is not known.

These sequences were also reported in another study, on T cells of mothers and their children.

V and J are TRBV20-1 and TRBJ2-7; D may be TRBD1 (6 bases). The specimen sequenced was blood. This TCR was sampled from a boy aged 5-17 years in good health. Written as DNA, the CDR3 is TGCAGTGCTAAGCGACAGGCGAGCTCCTACGAGCAGTACTTC. Translated: CSAKRQASSYEQYF.